This TCR beta chain is drawn from a study of CD8 T cells in Susac syndrome. With random hexamers, reverse transcription was performed on about 0.45 to 1 ug of RNA. TCRdb re-called the immunoSEQ multiplex PCR reads through MiXCR, storing one row per CDR3 protein. The table lists under 150,000 distinct CDR3 sequences, around 90% of them singletons. Each multiple sclerosis control was a treatment-naive patient with relapsing-remitting disease that was either stable or active. Germline V lookup: CDR1 LGHDT, CDR2 YNNKEL (reference sequence). The CDR3 is 14 amino acids. V lost 3 bases and J lost 10, with 16 bases in between.

The sample comprised CD8+ T cells from PBMCs. This rearrangement joins TRBV3-1 to TRBJ2-1, with a weak D call TRBD1 (6 bases). The receptor was derived from a human donor with multiple sclerosis. Here the CDR3 reads CASSQVGGKREQFF. The CDR3 bases are TGTGCCAGCAGCCAGGTAGGGGGAAAAAGGGAGCAGTTCTTC.